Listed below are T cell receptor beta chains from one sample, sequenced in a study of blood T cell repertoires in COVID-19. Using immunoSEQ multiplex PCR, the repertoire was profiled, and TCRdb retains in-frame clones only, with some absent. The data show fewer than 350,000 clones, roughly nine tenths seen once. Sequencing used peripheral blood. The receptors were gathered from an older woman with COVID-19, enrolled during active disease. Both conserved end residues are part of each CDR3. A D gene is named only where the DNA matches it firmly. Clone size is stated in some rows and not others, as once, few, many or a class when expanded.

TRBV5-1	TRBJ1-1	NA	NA	TGCGCCAGCAGCTTGGGCGGGGGCAGCGTCATGAACACTGAAGCTTTCTTT	CASSLGGGSVMNTEAFF
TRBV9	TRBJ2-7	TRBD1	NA	TGTGCCAGCAGCCCCGTGACAGGGAGCTCCTACGAGCAGTACTTC	CASSPVTGSSYEQYF
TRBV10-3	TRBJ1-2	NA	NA	TGTGCCATAGCAGGGGCCCTTCTCTATGGCTACACCTTC	CAIAGALLYGYTF
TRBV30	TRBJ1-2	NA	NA	TGTGCCTGGAGTGTACAGGGCTTAGTAAGCCCGCGATTC	CAWSVQGLVSPRF
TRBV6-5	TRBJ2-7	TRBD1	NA	TGTGCCAGCAGGATAAACAGGGGGAATTCTCACGAGCAGTACTTC	CASRINRGNSHEQYF
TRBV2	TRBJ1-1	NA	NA	TGTGCCAGCAGTTCCCAGGGATGGGGGGGAAGTGGAGCTTTCTTT	CASSSQGWGGSGAFF
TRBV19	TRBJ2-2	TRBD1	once	TGTGCCAGTGGCCGGACAGGGGGTACGGCCGGGGAGCTGTTTTTT	CASGRTGGTAGELFF
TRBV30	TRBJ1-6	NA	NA	TGTGCCTGGAGTGGGGGCACTCCTTCACCCCTCCACTTT	CAWSGGTPSPLHF
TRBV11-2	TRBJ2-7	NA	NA	TGTGCCAGCAGCTTATTGCAGGGGACCTACGAGCAGTACTTC	CASSLLQGTYEQYF
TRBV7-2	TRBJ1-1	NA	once	TGTGCCAGCAGCTTAGTGGGACACCTGAACACTGAAGCTTTCTTT	CASSLVGHLNTEAFF
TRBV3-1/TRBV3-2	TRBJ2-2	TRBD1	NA	TGTGCCAGCAGCCAACCGGGACAGGGGTCAACCGGGGAGCTGTTTTTT	CASSQPGQGSTGELFF
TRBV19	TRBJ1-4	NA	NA	TGTGCCAGTAGTATAGGGGACGGAAGGGGGAATGAAAAACTGTTTTTT	CASSIGDGRGNEKLFF
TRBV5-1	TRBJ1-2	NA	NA	TGCGCCAGCTCAGCGAGCGGAGATAACTATGGCTACACCTTC	CASSASGDNYGYTF
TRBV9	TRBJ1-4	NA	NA	TGTGCCAGCAGCGTAGCGGTTAATAATGAAAAACTGTTTTTT	CASSVAVNNEKLFF
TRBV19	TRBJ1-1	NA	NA	TGTGCCAGTAGTATGGGTGGACAGCTGAACACTGAAGCTTTCTTT	CASSMGGQLNTEAFF
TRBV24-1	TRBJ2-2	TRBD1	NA	TGTGCCACCAGTAGGGGACAGGGGGCGAACACCGGGGAGCTGTTTTTT	CATSRGQGANTGELFF
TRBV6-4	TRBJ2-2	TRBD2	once	TGTGCCAGCAGTGACCCCCTCGGGGGGTACCCAAACACCGGGGAGCTGTTTTTT	CASSDPLGGYPNTGELFF
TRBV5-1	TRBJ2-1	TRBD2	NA	TGCGCCAGCAGCTTGGCCCCTAGCGGGGGGGCCTATGAGCAGTTCTTC	CASSLAPSGGAYEQFF
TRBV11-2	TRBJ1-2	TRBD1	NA	TGTGCCAGCAGCCGAGCCGGGACAGGGGGCGGTATCTATGGCTACACCTTC	CASSRAGTGGGIYGYTF
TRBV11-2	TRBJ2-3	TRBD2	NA	TGTGCCAGCAGCACACGAGCGGGGGGGTTTTCAGGGACGCAGTATTTT	CASSTRAGGFSGTQYF
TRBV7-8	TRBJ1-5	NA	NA	TGTGCCAGCAGTCTGACAGGACTCGTTGGCAATCAGCCCCAGCATTTT	CASSLTGLVGNQPQHF
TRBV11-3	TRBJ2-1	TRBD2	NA	TGTGCCAGCAGCTTAGGACTAGCGACTGAGCAGTTCTTC	CASSLGLATEQFF
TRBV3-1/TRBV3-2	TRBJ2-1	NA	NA	TGTGCCAGCAGCCCGGGCACCGGGACTCAGGGCGATGAGCAGTTCTTC	CASSPGTGTQGDEQFF
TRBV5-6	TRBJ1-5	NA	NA	TGTGCCAGCAGCTTGGGTCCTCCAACGGGCAATCAGCCCCAGCATTTT	CASSLGPPTGNQPQHF
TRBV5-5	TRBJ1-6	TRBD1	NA	TGTGCCAGCAGCTTGTTGGGACAGGGCCTGAGAAATTCACCCCTCCACTTT	CASSLLGQGLRNSPLHF
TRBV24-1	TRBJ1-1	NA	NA	TGTGCCACCAGTGATAGAGTGACGGGTATGAACACTGAAGCTTTCTTT	CATSDRVTGMNTEAFF
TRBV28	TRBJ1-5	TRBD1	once	TGTGCCAGCAGTGCAGGGACAGTTCAGGGGCCCCAGCATTTT	CASSAGTVQGPQHF
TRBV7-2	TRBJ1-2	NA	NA	TGTGCCAGCAGCTTAGGCGGATACTATGGCTACACCTTC	CASSLGGYYGYTF
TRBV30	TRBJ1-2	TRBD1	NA	TGTGCCTGGAGTGTGAGGGGGCTAGCTAGCTATGGCTACACCTTC	CAWSVRGLASYGYTF
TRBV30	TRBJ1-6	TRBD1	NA	TGTGCCTGGACGGGACAGGAATTCAACCCCCTCCACTTT	CAWTGQEFNPLHF
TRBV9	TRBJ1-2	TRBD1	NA	TGTGCCAGCAGCCAGCTGGAGGAGACAGGGGGCGATGGCTACACCTTC	CASSQLEETGGDGYTF
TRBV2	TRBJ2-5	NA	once	TGTGCCAGCAGTCCCCGTAAGACGACGAGGGAAGAGACCCAGTACTTC	CASSPRKTTREETQYF
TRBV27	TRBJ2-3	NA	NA	TGTGCCACTCGCTACTTCACAGATACGCAGTATTTT	CATRYFTDTQYF
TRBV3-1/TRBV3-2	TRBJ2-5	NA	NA	TGTGCCAGCATAGGGGTTCAAGAGACCCAGTACTTC	CASIGVQETQYF
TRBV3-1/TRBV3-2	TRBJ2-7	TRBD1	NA	TGTGCCAGCAGCCAAATGACAGGGGGGTACGAGCAGTACTTC	CASSQMTGGYEQYF
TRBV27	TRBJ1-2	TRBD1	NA	TGTGCCAGCAGAGGGACAGTTCTTGGTGGCTACACCTTC	CASRGTVLGGYTF
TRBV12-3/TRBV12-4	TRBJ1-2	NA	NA	TGTGCCAGCAGCGAAACAGCTAACTATGGCTACACCTTC	CASSETANYGYTF
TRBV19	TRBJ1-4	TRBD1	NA	TGTGCCAGTAGGGAGGGGACAGGGATGGATGAAAAACTGTTTTTT	CASREGTGMDEKLFF
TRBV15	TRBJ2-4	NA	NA	TGTGCCACCAGCAGGACAGCGACCTCAGCCAAAAACATTCAGTACTTC	CATSRTATSAKNIQYF
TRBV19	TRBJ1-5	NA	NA	TGTGCCGGACATCCCGTTGGCAATCAGCCCCAGCATTTT	CAGHPVGNQPQHF
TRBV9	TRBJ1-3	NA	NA	TGTGCCAGCAGCGTCGATCCGGGAAATATCGGAAACACCATATATTTT	CASSVDPGNIGNTIYF
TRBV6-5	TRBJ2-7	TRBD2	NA	TGTGCCAGCAGTTACTGGGTAGCGGGGGGCTCCTACGAGCAGTACTTC	CASSYWVAGGSYEQYF
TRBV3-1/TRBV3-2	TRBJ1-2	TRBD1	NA	TGTGCCAGCAGCCGGGAGGACAGGGGATGGGGCGCCTATGGCTACACCTTC	CASSREDRGWGAYGYTF
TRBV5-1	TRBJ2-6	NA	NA	TGCGCCAGCAGCTTGGGACAATTCTCTGGGGCCAACGTCCTGACTTTC	CASSLGQFSGANVLTF
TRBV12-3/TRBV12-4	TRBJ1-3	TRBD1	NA	TGTGCCAGCAGGACAGGGAGAAGCACCATATATTTT	CASRTGRSTIYF
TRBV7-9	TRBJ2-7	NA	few	TGTGCCAGCAGCCGAGACAGCGCGTACTACGAGCAGTACTTC	CASSRDSAYYEQYF
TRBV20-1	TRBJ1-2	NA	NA	TGCAGTCTAGGGGACTATGGCTACACCTTC	CSLGDYGYTF
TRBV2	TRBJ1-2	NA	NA	TGTGCCAGCAGGCAGGCTAACTATGGCTACACCTTC	CASRQANYGYTF